The clone carrying this TCR beta chain came up a few times. This sample is drawn from a study of blood T cell repertoires in COVID-19. In the study overall: Samples taken during acute and convalescent COVID-19 were collected in the United States, Italy and Spain. The analysed material was cDNA or gDNA that came from T cells, B-cell-depleted T cells, or PBMCs.

TCRdb keeps only in-frame clones here, not all; method: immunoSEQ multiplex PCR. The sample gives 120,000 or so clones, about 77% of which show up once; roughly 25% is in the top ten. CDR3 length: 12 amino acids. Germline-derived CDR1 and CDR2 are MDHEN and SYDVKM. V shed 2 bases and J shed 6 bases, with 5 bases lying between them. V and J are TRBV28 and TRBJ2-4; a possible D gene is TRBD1 (5 bases). This clonotype was sampled from a human donor in a cohort sampled during active COVID-19. Sequenced input: peripheral blood. The CDR3 region has the DNA TGTGCCAGCAGTTTAACAGGAAACATTCAGTACTTC. Residues: CASSLTGNIQYF.